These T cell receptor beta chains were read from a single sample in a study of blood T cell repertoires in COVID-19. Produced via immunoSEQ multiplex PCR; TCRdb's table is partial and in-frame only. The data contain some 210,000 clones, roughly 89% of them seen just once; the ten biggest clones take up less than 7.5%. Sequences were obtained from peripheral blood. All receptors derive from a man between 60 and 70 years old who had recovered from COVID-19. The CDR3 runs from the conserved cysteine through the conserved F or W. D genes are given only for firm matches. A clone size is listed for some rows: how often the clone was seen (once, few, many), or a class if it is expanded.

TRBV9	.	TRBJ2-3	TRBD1	CASSLRDRGRPDTQYF	TGTGCCAGCAGCCTTCGGGACAGGGGGCGCCCAGATACGCAGTATTTT
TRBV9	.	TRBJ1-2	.	CASSVDTNYGYTF	TGTGCCAGCAGCGTAGATACTAACTATGGCTACACCTTC
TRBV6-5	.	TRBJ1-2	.	CASTPLRGVSYGYTF	TGTGCCAGCACCCCCCTGCGGGGCGTAAGCTATGGCTACACCTTC
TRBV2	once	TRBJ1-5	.	CASAREGGRGNQPQHF	TGTGCCAGCGCCCGGGAGGGTGGCAGGGGCAATCAGCCCCAGCATTTT
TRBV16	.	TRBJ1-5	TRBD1	CASSQQQGDQPQHF	TGTGCCAGCAGCCAGCAACAGGGGGATCAGCCCCAGCATTTT
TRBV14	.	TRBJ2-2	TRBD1	CASSQAGGTQTGELFF	TGTGCCAGCAGCCAAGCAGGGGGAACTCAAACGGGGGAGCTGTTTTTT
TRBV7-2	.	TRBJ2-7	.	CASSLYYEQYF	TGTGCCAGCAGCCTCTACTACGAGCAGTACTTC
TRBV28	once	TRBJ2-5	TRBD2	CASGPSGRKQETQYF	TGTGCCAGCGGGCCTAGCGGGCGGAAACAAGAGACCCAGTACTTC
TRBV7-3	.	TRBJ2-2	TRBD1	CASSSTGVVSGNTGELFF	TGTGCCAGCAGCTCGACAGGGGTCGTCAGCGGGAACACCGGGGAGCTGTTTTTT
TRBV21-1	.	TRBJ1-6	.	CASRPGGQGSPLHF	TGTGCCAGCAGGCCGGGCGGACAGGGTTCACCCCTCCACTTT
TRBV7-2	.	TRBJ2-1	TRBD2	CASSLSGTSGLEQFF	TGTGCCAGCAGCCTGTCCGGGACTAGTGGTCTTGAGCAGTTCTTC
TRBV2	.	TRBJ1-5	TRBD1	CASSVQDRASQPQHF	TGTGCCAGCAGTGTCCAGGACAGGGCATCCCAGCCCCAGCATTTT
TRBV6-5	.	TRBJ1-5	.	CASSQAANQPQHF	TGTGCCAGCAGTCAGGCAGCTAATCAGCCCCAGCATTTT
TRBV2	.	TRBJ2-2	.	CALSRRGAGTGELFF	TGTGCCCTAAGTCGGAGGGGCGCCGGCACCGGGGAGCTGTTTTTT
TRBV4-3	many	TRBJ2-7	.	CASSQELGDSSEQYF	TGCGCCAGCAGCCAAGAGCTAGGAGACTCCTCCGAGCAGTACTTC
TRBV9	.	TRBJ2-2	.	CASSPGDGNTGELFF	TGTGCCAGCAGCCCGGGGGACGGAAACACCGGGGAGCTGTTTTTT
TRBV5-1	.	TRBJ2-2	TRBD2	CASSSLAGSNTGELFF	TGCGCCAGCAGCTCTCTAGCGGGGTCGAACACCGGGGAGCTGTTTTTT
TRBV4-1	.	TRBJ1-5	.	CASSQEHRQPQHF	TGCGCCAGCAGCCAAGAACATCGTCAGCCCCAGCATTTT
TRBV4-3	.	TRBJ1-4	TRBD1	CASSHLTGAREKLFF	TGCGCCAGCAGCCACTTGACAGGGGCGCGTGAAAAACTGTTTTTT
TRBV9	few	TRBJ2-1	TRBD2	CASSVGGASYNEQFF	TGTGCCAGCAGCGTCGGGGGGGCCAGCTACAATGAGCAGTTCTTC
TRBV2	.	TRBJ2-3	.	CASSSDGRADTQYF	TGTGCCAGCAGTTCCGACGGGCGGGCAGATACGCAGTATTTT
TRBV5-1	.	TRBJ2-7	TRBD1	CASSLGWGQGHMGDSYEQYF	TGCGCCAGCAGCTTGGGGTGGGGACAGGGGCACATGGGGGACTCCTACGAGCAGTACTTC
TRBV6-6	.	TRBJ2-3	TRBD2	CASTLLGTSGTDTQYF	TGTGCCAGCACATTGTTAGGGACTAGCGGCACAGATACGCAGTATTTT
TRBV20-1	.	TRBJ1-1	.	CSAGTPRGAFF	TGCAGTGCTGGGACACCGAGGGGAGCTTTCTTT
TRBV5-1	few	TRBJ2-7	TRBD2	CASSLEGLAGVREQYF	TGCGCCAGCAGCTTGGAGGGACTAGCGGGAGTGCGGGAGCAGTACTTC
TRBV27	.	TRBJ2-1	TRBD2	CASSLGTSGSLSYNEQFF	TGTGCCAGCAGCCTAGGGACTAGCGGGAGTTTGTCCTACAATGAGCAGTTCTTC
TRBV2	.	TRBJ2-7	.	CASSYEVYEQYF	TGTGCCAGCAGTTATGAGGTCTACGAGCAGTACTTC
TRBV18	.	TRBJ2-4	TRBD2	CASSPLLAGGNIQYF	TGTGCCAGCTCACCCCTACTAGCGGGGGGAAACATTCAGTACTTC
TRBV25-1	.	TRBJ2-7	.	CASSEPGGGNEQYF	TGTGCCAGCAGTGAACCCGGGGGAGGAAACGAGCAGTACTTC
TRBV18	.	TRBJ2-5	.	CASSRSGRYRETQYF	TGTGCCAGCTCAAGATCAGGGCGGTATCGAGAGACCCAGTACTTC
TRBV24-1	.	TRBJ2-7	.	CATSVTGGYEQYF	TGTGCCACCAGTGTGACAGGCGGCTACGAGCAGTACTTC
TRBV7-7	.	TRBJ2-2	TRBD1	CASSPSGGTGGRELFF	TGTGCCAGCAGCCCGAGTGGCGGGACAGGGGGCAGGGAGCTGTTTTTT
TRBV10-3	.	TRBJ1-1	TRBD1	CAISESDRAGEAFF	TGTGCCATCAGTGAGTCGGACAGGGCCGGGGAAGCTTTCTTT
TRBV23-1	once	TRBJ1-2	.	CASIPWGVCRYGYTF	TGCGCCAGCATCCCCTGGGGGGTTTGTAGGTATGGCTACACTTTC
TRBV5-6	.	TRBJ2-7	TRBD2	CASSGTSGRYEQYF	TGTGCCAGCAGCGGGACTAGCGGGAGGTACGAGCAGTACTTC
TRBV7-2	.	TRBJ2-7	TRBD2	CASSLGLAGGEQYF	TGTGCCAGCAGCTTAGGCCTAGCGGGAGGCGAGCAGTACTTC